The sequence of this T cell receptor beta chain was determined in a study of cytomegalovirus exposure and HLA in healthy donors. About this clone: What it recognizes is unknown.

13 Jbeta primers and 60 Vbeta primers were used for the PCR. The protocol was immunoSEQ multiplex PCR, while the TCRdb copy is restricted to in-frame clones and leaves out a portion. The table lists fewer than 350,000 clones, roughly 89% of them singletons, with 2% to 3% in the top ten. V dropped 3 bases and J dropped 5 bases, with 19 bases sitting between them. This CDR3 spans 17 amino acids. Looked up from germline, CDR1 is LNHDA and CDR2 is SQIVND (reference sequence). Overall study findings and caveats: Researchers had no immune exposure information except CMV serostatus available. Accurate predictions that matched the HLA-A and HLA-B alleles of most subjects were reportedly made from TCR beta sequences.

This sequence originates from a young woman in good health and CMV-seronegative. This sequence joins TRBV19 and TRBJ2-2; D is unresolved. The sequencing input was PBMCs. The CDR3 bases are TGTGCCAGTAGTATTAATTGGATGGGTGAGGAGACCGGGGAGCTGTTTTTT. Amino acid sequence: CASSINWMGEETGELFF.